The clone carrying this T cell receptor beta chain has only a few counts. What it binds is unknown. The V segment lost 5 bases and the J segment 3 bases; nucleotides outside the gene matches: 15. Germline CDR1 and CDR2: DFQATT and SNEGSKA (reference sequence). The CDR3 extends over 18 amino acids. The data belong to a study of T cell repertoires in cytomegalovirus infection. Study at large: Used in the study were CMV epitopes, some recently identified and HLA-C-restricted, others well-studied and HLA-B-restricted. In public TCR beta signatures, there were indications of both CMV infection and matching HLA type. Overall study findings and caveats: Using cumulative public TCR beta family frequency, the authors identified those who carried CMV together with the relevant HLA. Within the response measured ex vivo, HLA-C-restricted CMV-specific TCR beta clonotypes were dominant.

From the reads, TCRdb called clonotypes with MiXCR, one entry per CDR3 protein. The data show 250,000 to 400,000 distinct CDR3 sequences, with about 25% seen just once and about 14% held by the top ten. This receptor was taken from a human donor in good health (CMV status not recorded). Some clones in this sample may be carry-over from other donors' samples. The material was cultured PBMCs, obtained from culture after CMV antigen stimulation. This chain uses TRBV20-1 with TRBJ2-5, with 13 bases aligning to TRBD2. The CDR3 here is CSAVRRTSGSWGEETQYF. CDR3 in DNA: TGCAGTGCTGTCCGTCGGACTAGCGGGAGCTGGGGCGAAGAGACCCAGTACTTC.